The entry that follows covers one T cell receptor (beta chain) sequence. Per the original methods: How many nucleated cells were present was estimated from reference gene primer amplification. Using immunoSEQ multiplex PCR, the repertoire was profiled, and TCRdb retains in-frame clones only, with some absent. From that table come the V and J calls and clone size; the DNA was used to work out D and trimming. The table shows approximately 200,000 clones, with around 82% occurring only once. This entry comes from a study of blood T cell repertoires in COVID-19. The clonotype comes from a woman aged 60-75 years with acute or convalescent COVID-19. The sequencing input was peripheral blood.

Written as DNA, the CDR3 is TGTGCCAGCAGTTACGGGTTTGGGGCTAGCACAGATACGCAGTATTTT. As protein: CASSYGFGASTDTQYF. V usage is TRBV6-6 and J usage is TRBJ2-3; possible D gene TRBD1, 5 bases. V gave up 2 bases and J gave up 0 bases, with 12 bases separating them. The CDR3 consists of 16 residues. The V gene's germline CDR1 is MNHNY and CDR2 SVGAGI (reference sequence).